This TCR beta chain was sequenced for a study of T-cell reconstitution after alpha-beta-depleted transplantation in children. Study outcomes and limitations: Expanded graft clones numbering several hundred reportedly gave rise to alpha-beta T cells about two months after transplant. A year post-transplant, T-cell counts and diversity derived mostly from newly produced T cells.

This clonotype was counted a few times. Its antigen remains unknown. Molecular barcoding with unique molecular identifiers was used for the TCRbeta library. TCRdb re-called the PCR reads with MiXCR, one entry per CDR3 protein. The sample lists approximately 250,000 distinct CDR3 sequences, about 25% seen once, with roughly 2.6% in the top ten. The sample was PBMCs, taken before TCRalphabeta/CD19-depleted stem cell transplant. This receptor was identified in a girl aged 2 to 10 with Fanconi anemia, due to receive a stem cell transplant.

The CDR3 DNA is TGTGCCACCAGCGTTGGACTAGCGGAAGAGACCCAGTACTTC. As protein: CATSVGLAEETQYF. V gene TRBV15 combines with J gene TRBJ2-5; 10 bases fit TRBD2. Trimming cost V 5 bases and J 3 bases; bases outside gene matches: 3. The CDR3 has 14 amino acids. CDR1 is LNHNV and CDR2 is YYDKDF in the germline V gene (reference sequence).